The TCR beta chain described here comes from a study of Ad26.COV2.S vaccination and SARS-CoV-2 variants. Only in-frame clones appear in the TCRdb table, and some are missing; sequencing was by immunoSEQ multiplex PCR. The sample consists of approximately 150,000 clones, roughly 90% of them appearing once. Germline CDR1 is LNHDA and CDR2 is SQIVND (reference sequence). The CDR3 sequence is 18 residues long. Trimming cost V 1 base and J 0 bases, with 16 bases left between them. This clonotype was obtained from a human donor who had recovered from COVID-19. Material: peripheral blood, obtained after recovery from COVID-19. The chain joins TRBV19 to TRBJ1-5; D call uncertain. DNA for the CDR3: TGTGCCAGTAGTATAGGCTCACCGCAGGAGTATAGCAATCAGCCCCAGCATTTT. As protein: CASSIGSPQEYSNQPQHF.